This record looks at one TCR beta chain sequence and its context. The antigen is not known. The Oncomine TCR Beta short-read assay was applied to DNA of cultured CD4+ T cells. TCRdb independently ran MiXCR on the PCR reads; one entry per CDR3 protein. The data show approximately 7,600 distinct CDR3 sequences, 33% seen once. The data derive from a study of vaccination and CD4 T cells after COVID-19. Study summary: Some control cultures received a CEFX pool, which served as the positive control. Others received an HIV-1 Nef pool or no peptide.

The CDR3 is made up of 15 amino acids. Trimming left V 3 bases short and J 2 bases short, with 13 bases between. The germline CDR1 and CDR2 sequences are SGHRS and YFSETQ. Treatment noted: 10-day PBMC culture with coronavirus spike peptide pools or control peptides (ViraFEST assay). Unexposed donor CD4+ T cells predated the COVID-19 pandemic, collected 2011-2018. The sample consisted of CD4+ T cells from blood, cultured in vitro. The chain recombines TRBV5-1 with TRBJ2-3, with D tentatively TRBD2 (6 bases). The clonotype originates from a human donor in good health. CDR3 sequence (DNA): TGCGCCAGCAGCTCGGAGGGTAACCCCACAGATACGCAGTATTTT. Protein sequence: CASSSEGNPTDTQYF.